The T cell receptor beta chain under discussion was sequenced for a study of radiotherapy plus CTLA-4 blockade in lung cancer. Study overall: Objective responses arose in approximately 17% of patients, and 25% to 40% experienced disease control.

Deletions cut 3 bases from V and 1 base from J, with 4 bases between. Germline CDR1 KGHSH, CDR2 LQKENI. The CDR3 sequence is 12 residues long. This table comes from immunoSEQ multiplex PCR, and its TCRdb copy is limited to in-frame clones, with some not included. The sample shows 90,000 to 130,000 clones, roughly 86% of them seen only once. The TCR comes from a human donor with non-small cell lung cancer that progressed on radiotherapy plus ipilimumab. Some clones in this sample may be carry-over from other donors' samples. Here the sequenced sample was peripheral blood, taken from a patient treated with radiotherapy plus ipilimumab. The J gene is TRBJ2-7, the V gene TRBV18; D unclear. The CDR3 here is CASSPASYEQYF. The CDR3 region has the DNA TGTGCCAGCTCACCCGCATCCTACGAGCAGTACTTC.